The sequence of this TCR delta chain was determined in a study of γδ T cells in repeated Plasmodium falciparum infection. The study's findings and limits: Many TCRgamma sequences overlapped between individuals in stable Vgamma9/Vdelta2+ repertoires.

TCRdb reprocessed the multiplex PCR reads using CATT. The table includes roughly 93,000 delta-chain clones, 1.4% detected once. The CDR3 totals 19 residues. The germline gives CDR1 TSWWSYY, CDR2 QGS. The sample holds a few counts of this clone. Its antigen remains unidentified. This likely reflects a read error, since a far larger clone is one base away. The same CDR3 also results from other DNA sequences found in this sample. Bulk repertoires came from Vgamma9/Vdelta2+ or Vdelta2-negative gammadelta T cells flow-sorted from PBMC. Input material: gamma-delta T cells from blood. The receptor comes from a pool of human donors (malaria-infected and uninfected, not separated). The chain couples TRDV1 to TRDJ1; tentatively, D is TRDD2 or TRDD3 (5 bases each). Matching the DNA to germline supplied the J gene, which TCRdb does not give. CDR3 coding DNA: TGTGCCCTTGGGGAACTATGTTACTTCCCCGGATCTATTACCGATAAACTCATCTTT. Its translation: CALGELCYFPGSITDKLIF.